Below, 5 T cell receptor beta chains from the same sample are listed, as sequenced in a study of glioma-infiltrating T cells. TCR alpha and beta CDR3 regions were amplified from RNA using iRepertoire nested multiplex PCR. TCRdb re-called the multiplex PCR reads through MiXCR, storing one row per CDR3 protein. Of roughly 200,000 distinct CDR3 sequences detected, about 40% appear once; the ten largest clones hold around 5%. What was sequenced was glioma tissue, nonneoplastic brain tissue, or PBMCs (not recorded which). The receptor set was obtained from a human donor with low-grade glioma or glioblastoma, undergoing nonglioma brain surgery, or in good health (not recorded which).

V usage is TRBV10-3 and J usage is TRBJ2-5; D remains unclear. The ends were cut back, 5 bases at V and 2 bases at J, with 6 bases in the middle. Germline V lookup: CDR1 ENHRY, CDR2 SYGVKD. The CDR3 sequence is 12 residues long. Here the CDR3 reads CAISYGQETQYF. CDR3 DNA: TGTGCCATCAGTTATGGACAAGAGACCCAGTACTTC.

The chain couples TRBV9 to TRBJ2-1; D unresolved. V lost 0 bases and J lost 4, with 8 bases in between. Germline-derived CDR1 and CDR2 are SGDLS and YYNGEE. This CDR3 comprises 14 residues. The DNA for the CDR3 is TGTGCCAGCAGCGTAGAAGACCAATACAATGAGCAGTTCTTC. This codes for CASSVEDQYNEQFF.

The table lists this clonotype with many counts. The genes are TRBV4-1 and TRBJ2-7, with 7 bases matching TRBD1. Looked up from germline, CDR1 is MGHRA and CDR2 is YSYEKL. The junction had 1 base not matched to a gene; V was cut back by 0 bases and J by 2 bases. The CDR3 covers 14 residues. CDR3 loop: CASSQEQGPYEQYF. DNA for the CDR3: TGCGCCAGCAGCCAAGAACAGGGGCCCTACGAGCAGTACTTC.

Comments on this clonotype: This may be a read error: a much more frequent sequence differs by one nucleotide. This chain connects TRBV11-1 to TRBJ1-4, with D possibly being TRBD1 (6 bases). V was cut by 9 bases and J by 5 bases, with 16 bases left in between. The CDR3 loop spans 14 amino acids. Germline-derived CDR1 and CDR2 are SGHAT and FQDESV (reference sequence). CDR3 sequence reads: CARSVDRWNEKLFF. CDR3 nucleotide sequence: TGTGCCAGAAGCGTGGACAGATGGAATGAAAAACTGTTTTTT. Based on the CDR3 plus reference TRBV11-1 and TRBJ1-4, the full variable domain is EAEVAQSPRYKITEKSQAVAFWCDPISGHATLYWYRQILGQGPELLVQFQDESVVDDSQLPKDRFSAERLKGVDSTLKIQPAELGDSAMYLCARSVDRWNEKLFFGSGTQLSVL.

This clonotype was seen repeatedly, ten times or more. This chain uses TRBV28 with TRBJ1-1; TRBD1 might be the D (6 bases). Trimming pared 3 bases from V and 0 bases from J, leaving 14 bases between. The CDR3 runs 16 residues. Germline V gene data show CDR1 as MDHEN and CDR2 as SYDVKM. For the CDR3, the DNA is TGTGCCAGCAGTTTCTCATCAGGGACATTGAACACTGAAGCTTTCTTT. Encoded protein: CASSFSSGTLNTEAFF.